The 12 T cell receptor beta chains below all came from one sample that was sequenced in a study of cytomegalovirus exposure and HLA in healthy donors. Method: immunoSEQ multiplex PCR; TCRdb's copy keeps in-frame clones and lacks some. The repertoire holds over 100,000 clones, with approximately 92% as singletons. The sample consisted of PBMCs. Receptor source: a woman aged 18 to 35 in good health and CMV-seronegative.

The V gene is TRBV6-6, the J gene TRBJ1-5; tentative D call: TRBD1 (5 bases). The CDR3 is 14 residues long. The V end was cut by 3 bases, the J end by 7 bases, with 13 bases between. Germline CDR1 is MNHNY and CDR2 is SVGAGI (reference sequence). CDR3 DNA sequence: TGTGCCAGCAGTTATGGGCAGGGCTCCCAGCCCCAGCATTTT. This translates into CASSYGQGSQPQHF.

The gene calls are TRBV7-3 and TRBJ1-1, with D perhaps TRBD1 (6 bases). The length of the CDR3 is 20 residues. Per germline, CDR1 SGHTA and CDR2 FQGTGA. V was cut by 4 bases and J by 0 bases, with 27 bases left in between. In nucleotides, the CDR3 is TGTGCCAGCAGCTCCGAGCATCCTCCACAGGGAGCATCGGTGAACACTGAAGCTTTCTTT. Protein product: CASSSEHPPQGASVNTEAFF.

The chain couples TRBV4-1 to TRBJ1-1; 11 nucleotides agree with TRBD1. The ends lost 2 bases at V and 6 bases at J; junction bases unmatched: 8. There are 16 residues in the CDR3. Germline lookup yields CDR1 MGHRA and CDR2 YSYEKL. CDR3 protein: CASSQPGTGGMPEAFF. CDR3 DNA sequence: TGCGCCAGCAGCCAACCCGGGACAGGGGGGATGCCTGAAGCTTTCTTT.

The table lists this clone with a count of one. V usage is TRBV29-1 and J usage is TRBJ1-1, with D possibly TRBD1 on 5 matching bases. Trimming took off 3 bases at V and 1 base at J, with 9 bases between the two ends. This CDR3 has 13 residues. Germline values: CDR1 SQVTM, CDR2 ANQGSEA. The CDR3 nucleotides read TGCAGCGTTGATTGGGGCAGGAACACTGAAGCTTTCTTT. The encoded protein is CSVDWGRNTEAFF.

The chain uses TRBV5-4 and TRBJ2-6; D is possibly TRBD1 (5 bases). The CDR3 is made up of 18 amino acids. The V gene lost 4 bases and the J gene lost 2 bases, with 19 bases spanning the gap. Germline lookup yields CDR1 SGHNT and CDR2 YYREEE (reference sequence). For the CDR3, the DNA is TGTGCCAGCAGCGTCAGAGGCAGGGTGAGGCCTGGGGCCAACGTCCTGACTTTC. Protein: CASSVRGRVRPGANVLTF.

The chain uses TRBV27 and TRBJ2-2; TRBD2 is a possible D gene (5 bases). Trimming shortened V by 3 bases and J by 6 bases, and 8 bases separated the two germline ends. Per germline, CDR1 MNHEY and CDR2 SMNVEV (reference sequence). The CDR3 loop spans 13 amino acids. The CDR3 spells CASSFSGAGELFF. The CDR3 DNA follows: TGTGCCAGCAGTTTTTCCGGGGCCGGGGAGCTGTTTTTT.

Note on this clone: Other DNA sequences of this sample code for an identical CDR3. V gene TRBV4-1 combines with J gene TRBJ2-7; TRBD1 aligns across 11 bases. The ends lost 4 bases at V and 5 bases at J; junction bases unmatched: 4. Germline-derived CDR1 and CDR2 are MGHRA and YSYEKL. The CDR3 runs 14 residues. This chain's CDR3 is CASSPLGQGDEQYF. CDR3 bases: TGCGCCAGCAGCCCCTTGGGACAGGGGGACGAGCAGTACTTC.

The chain is built from TRBV6-5 and TRBJ2-5, with D tentatively TRBD2 (6 bases). The CDR3 extends over 15 amino acids. From germline, CDR1 is MNHEY and CDR2 SVGAGI. The V end was cut by 0 bases, the J end by 4 bases, with 12 bases between. The CDR3 DNA is TGTGCCAGCAGTTACTCTTGGGGGGTCCGAGAGACCCAGTACTTC. Amino acid sequence: CASSYSWGVRETQYF.

This clone showed up many times. The rearrangement joins TRBV5-1 to TRBJ2-5; D may be TRBD2 (5 bases). The CDR3 is 17 amino acids. Trimming took off 2 bases at V and 5 bases at J, with 22 bases between the two ends. The germline CDR1 and CDR2 sequences are SGHRS and YFSETQ. Here the CDR3 DNA reads TGCGCCAGCAGCTTCCAACCACGGGGTAGCCAGTATGAGACCCAGTACTTC. Protein: CASSFQPRGSQYETQYF.

This chain uses TRBV27 with TRBJ2-6; TRBD2 is a possible D gene (5 bases). The V gene's germline CDR1 is MNHEY and CDR2 SMNVEV (reference sequence). The ends were cut back, 5 bases at V and 2 bases at J, with 10 bases in the middle. The CDR3 length is 15 residues. CDR3 in DNA: TGTGCCAGCAGTCTCGGACTCCCTGGGGCCAACGTCCTGACTTTC. As protein: CASSLGLPGANVLTF.

The V gene is TRBV2, the J gene TRBJ1-4; TRBD1 is a possible D gene (6 bases). V lost 4 bases, J lost 0 bases, and 9 bases lay in between. This CDR3 is 15 amino acids long. CDR1 and CDR2 from the germline V gene are SNHLY and FYNNEI. CDR3 in DNA: TGTGCCAGCAGTGCTCGGACAGCAACTAATGAAAAACTGTTTTTT. Protein product: CASSARTATNEKLFF.

This clone was observed a handful of times. The chain couples TRBV10-3 to TRBJ1-2; 8 nucleotides match TRBD1. This CDR3 has 15 residues. Germline V gene lookup returns CDR1 ENHRY and CDR2 SYGVKD. V lost 7 bases, J lost 2 bases, and 9 bases stayed unmatched. CDR3 amino acids: CAINRQGMANYGYTF. The CDR3 region has the DNA TGTGCCATCAACCGACAGGGGATGGCAAACTATGGCTACACCTTC.